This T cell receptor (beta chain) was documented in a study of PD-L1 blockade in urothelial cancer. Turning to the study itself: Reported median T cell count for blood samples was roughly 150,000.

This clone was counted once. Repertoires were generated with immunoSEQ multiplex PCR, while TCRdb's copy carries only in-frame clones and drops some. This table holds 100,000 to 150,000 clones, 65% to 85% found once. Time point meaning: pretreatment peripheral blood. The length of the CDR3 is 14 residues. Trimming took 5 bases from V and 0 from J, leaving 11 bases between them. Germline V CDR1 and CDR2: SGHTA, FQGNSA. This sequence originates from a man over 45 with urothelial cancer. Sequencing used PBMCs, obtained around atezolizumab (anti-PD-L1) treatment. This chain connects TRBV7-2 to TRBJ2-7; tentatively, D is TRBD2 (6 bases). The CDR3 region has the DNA TGTGCCAGCAGCCGGGACTTCATCTCCTACGAGCAGTACTTC. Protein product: CASSRDFISYEQYF.